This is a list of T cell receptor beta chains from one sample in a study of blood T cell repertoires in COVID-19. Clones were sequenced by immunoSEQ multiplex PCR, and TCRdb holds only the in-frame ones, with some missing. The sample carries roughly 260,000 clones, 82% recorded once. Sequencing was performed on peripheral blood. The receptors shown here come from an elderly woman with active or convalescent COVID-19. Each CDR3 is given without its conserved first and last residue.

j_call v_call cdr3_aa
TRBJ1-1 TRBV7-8 ASSFQRTGGSEAF
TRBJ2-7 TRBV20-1 SASSPGTSYEQY
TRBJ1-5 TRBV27 ASSSGQGAVQPQH
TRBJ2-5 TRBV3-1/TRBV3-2 ASSLTSGQETQY
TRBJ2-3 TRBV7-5 ARSFRTSGSKSYQRHTQY
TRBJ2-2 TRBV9 ASSVPAGSGTGELF
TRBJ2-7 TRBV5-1 ASTGTPSSYEQY
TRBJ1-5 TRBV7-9 ASSPPGGPNQPQH
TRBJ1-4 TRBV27 ASSLLSRGLLEEKLF
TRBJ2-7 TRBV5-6 ASGRSGRSSYEQY
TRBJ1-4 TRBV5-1 ASSSATGGLGEKLF
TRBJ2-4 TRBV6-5 ASRTGGQTNIQY
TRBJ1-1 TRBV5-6 ASSRRNTEAF
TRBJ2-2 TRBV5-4 ASSPPRVGDTGELF
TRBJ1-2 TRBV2 ASSVSTVGTGDGYT
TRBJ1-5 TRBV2 ASSPGVQQPQH
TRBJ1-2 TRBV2 ASSGQSFNGYT
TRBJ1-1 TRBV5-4 ASSLQGRGNTEAF
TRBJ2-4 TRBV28 ASGEQAGKNIQY